These 25 T cell receptor beta chains came from one sample sequenced in a study of cytomegalovirus exposure and HLA in healthy donors. PCR employed 60 Vbeta and 13 Jbeta primers. Profiling relied on immunoSEQ multiplex PCR, and the TCRdb table lists in-frame clones only, not all of them. The repertoire holds 140,000 or so clones, with about 79% as singletons. Specimen: PBMCs. These receptors all come from a woman under 40 in good health and CMV-seronegative.

About this clone itself: This same CDR3 is encoded by further DNA sequences in the sample. The rearrangement uses TRBV9 and TRBJ1-2, with D possibly TRBD1 on 6 matching bases. CDR1 SGDLS and CDR2 YYNGEE come from the germline V gene. The germline V and J ends were trimmed by 0 bases and 6 bases, with 12 bases remaining between them. The CDR3 covers 14 residues. This chain's CDR3 is CASSVEGVGDGYTF. CDR3 DNA sequence: TGTGCCAGCAGCGTAGAGGGGGTTGGGGATGGCTACACCTTC.

The V gene is TRBV5-1, the J gene TRBJ2-2; D gene ambiguous. The CDR3 extends over 11 amino acids. Between the trimmed V and J ends, which lost 3 bases and 7 bases, there was a span of 4 bases. Germline assignment: CDR1 SGHRS and CDR2 YFSETQ. The CDR3 here is CASSSVGELFF. CDR3 bases: TGCGCCAGCAGCTCGGTCGGGGAGCTGTTTTTT.

Only a few counts were recorded for this clone. The chain couples TRBV6-5 to TRBJ1-5; no clear D. V lost 4 bases and J lost 4, with 5 bases in between. The CDR3 totals 12 residues. The germline V gene encodes CDR1 MNHEY and CDR2 SVGAGI. The CDR3 region is CASSSENQPQHF. CDR3 DNA sequence: TGTGCCAGCAGTTCCGAGAATCAGCCCCAGCATTTT.

The chain has TRBV29-1 and TRBJ2-3; D is unresolved. V was cut by 5 bases and J by 2 bases, with 5 bases left in between. The CDR3 length is 11 residues. Per germline, CDR1 SQVTM and CDR2 ANQGSEA. The CDR3 here is CSVLPTDTQYF. CDR3 DNA: TGCAGCGTTCTTCCCACAGATACGCAGTATTTT.

V is TRBV5-6 and J is TRBJ1-2; 8 bases fit TRBD1. V shed 2 bases and J 8 bases; nucleotides not matched to a gene: 11. The CDR3 runs to 15 residues. CDR1 is SGHDT, CDR2 YYEEEE, per germline. CDR3 in amino acids: CASSFGTGRTRGYTF. DNA for the CDR3: TGTGCCAGCAGCTTCGGGACAGGTCGTACGAGGGGCTACACCTTC. Full variable domain (missing parts from reference TRBV5-6 and TRBJ1-2): DAGVTQSPTHLIKTRGQQVTLRCSPKSGHDTVSWYQQALGQGPQFIFQYYEEEERQRGNFPDRFSGHQFPNYSSELNVNALLLGDSALYLCASSFGTGRTRGYTFGSGTRLTVV.

This clone was counted a single time. The chain has TRBV6-1 and TRBJ1-1, with 7 bases that match TRBD1. The germline V gene has CDR1 MNHNS and CDR2 SASEGT. Trimming removed 10 bases from V and 11 bases from J; junction bases left unmatched: 7. The CDR3 contains 10 residues. This CDR3 is CATLQGQAFF. The DNA for the CDR3 is TGTGCCACCCTCCAGGGACAGGCTTTCTTT.

This chain joins TRBV11-2 and TRBJ2-5; 11 bases are shared with TRBD1. V was clipped by 5 bases and J by 4 bases; unmatched bases: 3. The V gene's germline CDR1 is SGHAT and CDR2 FQNNGV. The CDR3 runs to 14 residues. Here the CDR3 reads CASSPGQGAETQYF. Written as DNA, the CDR3 is TGTGCCAGCAGCCCCGGACAGGGGGCAGAGACCCAGTACTTC.

The CDR3 DNA follows: TGTGCCAGTAACGACAGGGGGCCCGAAGCTTTCTTT. The encoded protein is CASNDRGPEAFF. The chain recombines TRBV19 with TRBJ1-1; 10 bases are shared with TRBD1. V shed 7 bases and J 8 bases; nucleotides not matched to a gene: 4. The CDR3 contains 12 residues. Germline CDR1 LNHDA, CDR2 SQIVND (reference sequence).

This sequence joins TRBV6-1 and TRBJ1-2; the D gene is possibly TRBD1 (6 bases). This CDR3 is built from 12 residues. Trimming cost V 4 bases and J 10 bases, with 13 bases left between them. Germline V lookup: CDR1 MNHNS, CDR2 SASEGT. The CDR3 DNA sequence: TGTGCCAGCAGTGGACAGGTCTCGCACTACACCTTC. Translating gives CASSGQVSHYTF.

The chain links TRBV29-1 to TRBJ1-2; TRBD1 matches 11 bases. Germline trimming cut 0 bases from V and 8 bases from J; bases unmatched to any gene: 11. Germline V gene data show CDR1 as SQVTM and CDR2 as ANQGSEA. There are 16 residues in the CDR3. CDR3 loop: CSVEDPTGQGAWGYTF. The CDR3 nucleotides read TGCAGCGTTGAAGACCCCACCGGACAGGGGGCTTGGGGCTACACCTTC.

This clone showed up just a few times. The chain employs TRBV5-4 and TRBJ1-6, with D unresolved. Germline lookup yields CDR1 SGHNT and CDR2 YYREEE (reference sequence). This CDR3 has 14 residues. V was trimmed by 1 base and J by 6 bases, leaving 8 bases between them. CDR3 sequence reads: CASSLRGSNSPLHF. CDR3 DNA sequence: TGTGCCAGCAGCTTGCGGGGTTCTAATTCACCCCTCCACTTT.

The CDR3 DNA is TGTGCCAGCAGTAGACGACAGATGAAGAACACTGAAGCTTTCTTT. It specifies CASSRRQMKNTEAFF. The V call is TRBV2, the J call TRBJ1-1; D is perhaps TRBD1 (5 bases). The CDR3 loop spans 15 amino acids. The V gene's germline CDR1 is SNHLY and CDR2 FYNNEI. Trimming removed 5 bases from V and 1 base from J, with 14 bases in between.

The J gene is TRBJ2-1, the V gene TRBV15, with 7 bases matching TRBD2. V was pared by 4 bases and J by 13 bases, with 4 bases of the junction left unmatched. The germline V gene has CDR1 LNHNV and CDR2 YYDKDF (reference sequence). This CDR3 is 11 amino acids long. This chain's CDR3 is CATSTLAEQFF. The CDR3 nucleotides read TGTGCCACCAGCACCCTAGCGGAACAGTTCTTC.

The chain employs TRBV6-1 and TRBJ2-7; TRBD1 matches at 9 bases. V lost 2 bases to trimming and J lost 4 bases; unmatched junction nucleotides: 6. Germline CDR1 and CDR2: MNHNS and SASEGT. The CDR3 sequence is 15 residues long. In DNA, the CDR3 is TGTGCCAGCAGTGAACAAGGGACAGGGACTTACGAGCAGTACTTC. The encoded protein is CASSEQGTGTYEQYF.

The chain couples TRBV2 to TRBJ2-1; the match to TRBD2 covers 7 bases. This CDR3 comprises 14 residues. V lost 6 bases to trimming and J lost 5 bases; unmatched junction nucleotides: 7. Germline assignment: CDR1 SNHLY and CDR2 FYNNEI. In DNA, the CDR3 is TGTGCCAGCAGGAGCAGGGAGGGCAACAATGAGCAGTTCTTC. Residues: CASRSREGNNEQFF.

The chain employs TRBV27 and TRBJ2-2, with 7 bases fitting TRBD2. The CDR3 extends over 16 amino acids. V was pared by 2 bases and J by 0 bases, with 3 bases of the junction left unmatched. The V gene's germline CDR1 is MNHEY and CDR2 SMNVEV (reference sequence). The DNA of the CDR3 is TGTGCCAGCAGTTTACACCGGGGGGCGAACACCGGGGAGCTGTTTTTT. Encoded protein: CASSLHRGANTGELFF.

V and J are TRBV7-3 and TRBJ2-2, with a weak D call TRBD2 (5 bases). Trimming stripped 4 bases from V and 4 bases from J, with 10 bases between. There are 14 residues in the CDR3. CDR1 is SGHTA, CDR2 FQGTGA, per germline. The CDR3, as DNA: TGTGCCAGCAGCTCCGAGGGCCCCACCGGGGAGCTGTTTTTT. Translation gives CASSSEGPTGELFF.

The V call is TRBV18, the J call TRBJ2-1; 12 bases align to TRBD2. Looked up from germline, CDR1 is KGHSH and CDR2 is LQKENI. V was pared by 5 bases and J by 6 bases, with 5 bases of the junction left unmatched. CDR3 length: 15 residues. CDR3 nucleotide sequence: TGTGCCAGCTCAGCTAGCGGGGGGGCGTCCAATGAGCAGTTCTTC. It yields the protein CASSASGGASNEQFF.

The gene calls are TRBV9 and TRBJ2-3; tentative D call: TRBD1 (6 bases). Germline CDR1 SGDLS, CDR2 YYNGEE. The CDR3 is made up of 19 amino acids. With 0 bases removed from V and 2 bases from J, the gap between germline ends came to 22 bases. CDR3 bases: TGTGCCAGCAGCGTAGAAGGGGGAAACAGGCAGCACCTCACAGATACGCAGTATTTT. Translating gives CASSVEGGNRQHLTDTQYF.

This sequence joins TRBV5-6 and TRBJ2-4, with a possible D match to TRBD2 (7 bases). The CDR3 runs 14 residues. The germline V and J ends were trimmed by 4 bases and 8 bases, with 16 bases remaining between them. The germline gives CDR1 SGHDT, CDR2 YYEEEE. The CDR3 coding sequence is TGTGCCAGCAGCCCCCGGGGGGCGCGGGACATTCAGTACTTC. Residues: CASSPRGARDIQYF.

CDR3 nucleotide sequence: TGTGCCAGCAGCCCCCAACGGATCCAGGGAAATGGCTACACCTTC. Its translation is CASSPQRIQGNGYTF. J is TRBJ1-2 and V is TRBV7-8, with a tentative D call TRBD1 (5 bases). This CDR3 region has 15 residues. V gave up 5 bases and J gave up 6 bases, with 19 bases separating them. From germline, CDR1 is SGHVS and CDR2 FQNEAQ. Combining the CDR3 with reference TRBV7-8 and TRBJ1-2 gives the whole variable domain GAGVSQSPRYKVAKRGQDVALRCDPISGHVSLFWYQQALGQGPEFLTYFQNEAQLDKSGLPSDRFFAERPEGSVSTLKIQRTQQEDSAVYLCASSPQRIQGNGYTFGSGTRLTVV.

The chain combines TRBV5-1 with TRBJ2-1; 8 bases line up with TRBD1. CDR3 length equals 13 residues. The V gene end was trimmed by 4 bases and the J gene end by 6 bases; junction bases not matched to a gene: 3. Germline lookup yields CDR1 SGHRS and CDR2 YFSETQ. CDR3 nucleotides: TGCGCCAGCAGCGAAACAGGGGGCAATGAGCAGTTCTTC. It yields the protein CASSETGGNEQFF.

This clone was picked up a small number of times. The chain combines TRBV19 with TRBJ1-2; D is perhaps TRBD1 (5 bases). The V end was cut by 10 bases, the J end by 8 bases, with 20 bases between. Germline CDR1 is LNHDA and CDR2 is SQIVND (reference sequence). There are 13 residues in the CDR3. CDR3 in amino acids: CATQMPGLDGYTF. The CDR3 bases are TGTGCCACCCAGATGCCAGGGCTGGACGGCTACACCTTC.

The rearrangement links TRBV11-2 to TRBJ2-1; 11 bases are a match to TRBD2. With V trimmed by 4 bases and J by 3 bases, 5 bases remained unmatched. Germline values: CDR1 SGHAT, CDR2 FQNNGV. This CDR3 spans 16 amino acids. CDR3 amino acids: CASSSRLAGNYNEQFF. Written as DNA, the CDR3 is TGTGCCAGCAGCTCAAGACTAGCGGGGAACTACAATGAGCAGTTCTTC.

The V gene is TRBV2, the J gene TRBJ1-5; D not resolved. V was pared by 8 bases and J by 0 bases, with 20 bases between. CDR3 length: 17 residues. CDR1 and CDR2 from the germline V gene are SNHLY and FYNNEI. DNA for the CDR3: TGTGCCAGCTCGACCGGGAGCTCAGTAAATAGCAATCAGCCCCAGCATTTT. Translating gives CASSTGSSVNSNQPQHF.